This T cell receptor (beta chain) was documented in a study of blood T cell repertoires in COVID-19. Study overall: The analysed material was cDNA or gDNA that came from T cells, B-cell-depleted T cells, or PBMCs.

The repertoire was sequenced with immunoSEQ multiplex PCR; TCRdb's copy has only in-frame clones and lacks some. Among over 200,000 clones listed, 75% to 90% were seen once. This CDR3 is 15 amino acids long. V trimming: 4 bases; J trimming: 4 bases; junction bases outside the gene matches: 6. Germline V gives CDR1 LGHDT, CDR2 YNNKEL (reference sequence). Sequencing was carried out using peripheral blood. The source of this sequence is a man aged 30-40 years with COVID-19, enrolled during active disease. The rearrangement links TRBV3-1 (or the pseudogene TRBV3-2) to TRBJ2-3; 9 bases agree with TRBD1. This CDR3 is CASSRTGDGADTQYF. CDR3 bases: TGTGCCAGCAGCCGGACAGGGGATGGGGCAGATACGCAGTATTTT.